Below are 14 T cell receptor beta chains sequenced from a single sample in a study of blood T cell repertoires in COVID-19. Libraries were prepared by immunoSEQ multiplex PCR; TCRdb keeps only in-frame clonotypes and omits some of them. Of 380,000 or so clones listed, roughly 90% were seen once; the top ten hold approximately 1%. Material for sequencing was PBMCs or T cells enriched from blood (not recorded which). The receptors derive from a woman aged 25 to 45 with acute COVID-19.

The V and J genes are TRBV5-6 and TRBJ1-6; D possibly corresponds to TRBD1 (6 bases). Germline CDR1 is SGHDT and CDR2 is YYEEEE. The CDR3 has 17 residues. The V end lost 0 bases, the J end lost 6 bases, and 16 bases lay between the germline ends. The CDR3 spells CASSLGPLRGGNSPLHF. The CDR3 nucleotides are TGTGCCAGCAGCTTGGGCCCCTTGAGAGGGGGTAATTCACCCCTCCACTTT. The whole variable domain, filled in from reference TRBV5-6 and TRBJ1-6, reads DAGVTQSPTHLIKTRGQQVTLRCSPKSGHDTVSWYQQALGQGPQFIFQYYEEEERQRGNFPDRFSGHQFPNYSSELNVNALLLGDSALYLCASSLGPLRGGNSPLHFGNGTRLTVT.

A single count supports this clone. V and J are TRBV28 and TRBJ2-7, with 7 bases matching TRBD2. J was trimmed by 1 base and V by 4 bases; bases with no gene match: 4. CDR1 is MDHEN, CDR2 SYDVKM, per germline. This CDR3 has 14 amino acids. The CDR3 here is CASSSTSVSYEQYF. The CDR3 DNA is TGTGCCAGCAGTTCCACTAGCGTTTCCTACGAGCAGTACTTC.

The chain joins TRBV5-6 to TRBJ1-5, with a possible D match to TRBD1 (5 bases). This CDR3 contains 15 residues. Trimming took 1 base from V and 3 from J, leaving 11 bases between them. CDR1 is SGHDT and CDR2 is YYEEEE in the germline V gene. This CDR3 reads CASSLFGAINQPQHF. The CDR3, as DNA: TGTGCCAGCAGCTTGTTTGGGGCCATCAATCAGCCCCAGCATTTT.

This clone is a singleton in its sample. The gene calls are TRBV28 and TRBJ2-4, with 8 bases lining up with TRBD1. With 9 bases clipped from V and 2 bases from J, the junction kept 6 bases outside the gene matches. The CDR3 length is 14 residues. CDR1 is MDHEN and CDR2 is SYDVKM in the germline V gene. In DNA form, the CDR3 reads TGTGCCAGTGGACAGGGCTCAACCAAAAACATTCAGTACTTC. It is translated as CASGQGSTKNIQYF.

This clone was picked up a small number of times. This rearrangement joins TRBV5-1 to TRBJ1-1; 7 bases map to TRBD1. V was pared by 4 bases and J by 4 bases, with 4 bases of the junction left unmatched. CDR3 length equals 13 residues. CDR1 and CDR2 (germline): SGHRS, YFSETQ. This CDR3 is CASSMTGITEAFF. The CDR3 DNA reads as TGCGCCAGCAGCATGACAGGGATCACTGAAGCTTTCTTT.

Only one count was recorded for this clone. The chain uses TRBV30 and TRBJ2-7; 12 bases are a match to TRBD1. The CDR3 runs 14 residues. The ends lost 8 bases at V and 2 bases at J; junction bases unmatched: 7. Germline V gives CDR1 GTSNPN, CDR2 SVGIG (reference sequence). CDR3 in amino acids: CAGGDRGPPYEQYF. The CDR3 DNA is TGTGCCGGTGGGGACAGGGGGCCACCCTACGAGCAGTACTTC.

This chain links TRBV19 with TRBJ1-2; the match to TRBD1 covers 10 bases. Germline V gene data show CDR1 as LNHDA and CDR2 as SQIVND (reference sequence). The length of the CDR3 is 17 residues. With V trimmed by 2 bases and J by 8 bases, 14 bases remained unmatched. This CDR3 is CASSITGTGALLVGYTF. CDR3 DNA sequence: TGTGCCAGTAGTATAACAGGGACAGGGGCCCTATTGGTGGGCTACACCTTC.

The V gene is TRBV5-1, the J gene TRBJ2-1; D unclear. The germline CDR1 and CDR2 sequences are SGHRS and YFSETQ. Trimming took 2 bases from V and 1 from J, leaving 4 bases between them. The CDR3 contains 13 residues. The CDR3 region is CASSFTSYNEQFF. The CDR3 nucleotides read TGCGCCAGCAGCTTTACATCCTACAATGAGCAGTTCTTC. The full variable domain, its missing parts supplied by reference TRBV5-1 and TRBJ2-1, is KAGVTQTPRYLIKTRGQQVTLSCSPISGHRSVSWYQQTPGQGLQFLFEYFSETQRNKGNFPGRFSGRQFSNSRSEMNVSTLELGDSALYLCASSFTSYNEQFFGPGTRLTVL.

This chain links TRBV6-1 with TRBJ1-5; TRBD1 is a possible D gene (5 bases). V gave up 4 bases and J gave up 6 bases, with 19 bases separating them. Germline values: CDR1 MNHNS, CDR2 SASEGT. CDR3 length: 16 amino acids. Written as DNA, the CDR3 is TGTGCCAGCAGTGCCCACGATCCAGGGCTGGGTCAGCCCCAGCATTTT. As protein: CASSAHDPGLGQPQHF.

The CDR3 bases are TGTGCCAGCAGCGTGGGGACAGGGGGCGCGTTTAGCTACGAGCAGTACTTC. Its translation is CASSVGTGGAFSYEQYF. The chain links TRBV5-6 to TRBJ2-7, with TRBD1 matching 12 bases. The V gene end was trimmed by 4 bases and the J gene end by 3 bases; junction bases not matched to a gene: 11. This CDR3 contains 17 residues. CDR1 is SGHDT and CDR2 is YYEEEE in the germline V gene.

This chain connects TRBV6-2 or TRBV6-3 to TRBJ2-7; D might be TRBD1 (6 bases). The CDR3 runs 14 residues. Germline lookup yields CDR1 MNHEY and CDR2 SVGEGT. Trimming stripped 4 bases from V and 5 bases from J, with 15 bases between. The CDR3 is CASSLGRSGDEQYF. In nucleotides, the CDR3 is TGTGCCAGCAGTTTGGGCCGTTCAGGGGACGAGCAGTACTTC.

V usage is TRBV19 and J usage is TRBJ1-5; 9 bases line up with TRBD1. The V gene end was trimmed by 1 base and the J gene end by 2 bases; junction bases not matched to a gene: 12. Germline-derived CDR1 and CDR2 are LNHDA and SQIVND (reference sequence). The CDR3 covers 19 residues. The CDR3 protein is CASSIVGGTGPLGNQPQHF. The CDR3 bases are TGTGCCAGTAGTATAGTAGGCGGGACAGGGCCGTTGGGCAATCAGCCCCAGCATTTT.

This clone was picked up one time. This sequence joins TRBV14 and TRBJ1-6, with D hard to call. CDR1 is SGHDN, CDR2 FVKESK, per germline. There are 16 residues in the CDR3. V lost 1 base, J lost 0 bases, and 7 bases lay in between. Here the CDR3 DNA reads TGTGCCAGCAGCCAAGCCGGTAGCTCCTATAATTCACCCCTCCACTTT. Translation gives CASSQAGSSYNSPLHF.

The chain carries TRBV7-8 and TRBJ1-2; a possible D gene is TRBD1 (5 bases). Trimming took off 4 bases at V and 4 bases at J, with 16 bases between the two ends. The germline V gene has CDR1 SGHVS and CDR2 FQNEAQ. The CDR3 contains 15 residues. In DNA, the CDR3 is TGTGCCAGCAGCTCCTCCGCAGGGAACGGCTATGGCTACACCTTC. Protein: CASSSSAGNGYGYTF.